This TCR beta chain was captured by sequencing in a study of cytomegalovirus exposure and HLA in healthy donors. Findings and limits, study-wide: One variant, a missense change in DCLRE1C, was linked in a later analysis to TCR beta V- and J-gene trimming. Three CMV-associated chains proved CMV antigen-specific in vitro. Immune exposure data for these donors was limited to CMV serostatus.

V was clipped by 3 bases and J by 7 bases, with 24 bases between them. Germline V gives CDR1 KGHSH, CDR2 LQKENI. This CDR3 is 17 amino acids long. The PCR was carried out with 60 Vbeta primers and 13 Jbeta primers. The data were produced by immunoSEQ multiplex PCR, yet TCRdb's version contains in-frame clones alone and is incomplete. The data show roughly 100,000 clones, more than 70% seen once. This clone was observed a few times. Its antigen is still unknown. The donors (healthy individuals) were bone marrow donors. The J gene is TRBJ1-2, the V gene TRBV18; a possible D gene is TRBD1 (6 bases). The sequence was obtained from a man between 25 and 39 years old in good health and CMV-seronegative. What was sequenced was PBMCs. Here the CDR3 reads CASSPFPGHTDQSGYTF. In DNA form, the CDR3 reads TGTGCCAGCTCACCTTTTCCGGGACACACGGACCAGAGTGGCTACACCTTC.